Given below is one T cell receptor (beta chain) in context. These data originate in a study of T cells after yellow fever vaccination. Overall study: With SMART-Seq v4 Ultra Low Input, the fractions containing low cell numbers were prepared. Findings of the study overall: Faster peaking, at day 5 versus 15, marked a secondary response that was weaker. Memory subsets that were sorted on day 0 lacked detectable signal for almost all vaccine-responding clonotypes.

This CDR3 has 14 amino acids. After removal of 4 bases from V and 1 base from J, the junction contained 6 bases not matched to a gene. Germline V lookup: CDR1 SQVTM, CDR2 ANQGSEA. Universal primer sites and UMIs were introduced during 5'RACE template-switching synthesis of TCR cDNA. TCRdb recomputed calls from the 5' RACE reads with MiXCR, one row per CDR3 protein. The sample has around 30,000 distinct CDR3 sequences, 6% to 8.5% seen once. The J gene is TRBJ2-7, the V gene TRBV29-1, with 8 bases aligning to TRBD2. Sequenced material: PBMCs, either bulk or a sorted T-cell subset (CD4+, CD8+, memory, or dextramer-sorted; not recorded which), taken on the day of the first yellow fever vaccination. This clonotype was obtained from a man aged 18 to 30 who received the YFV17D yellow fever vaccine. In DNA form, the CDR3 reads TGCAGCGTTGGTCTAGCGGGTAGATCCTACGAGCAGTACTTC. It encodes CSVGLAGRSYEQYF.